The entry below gives a single T cell receptor beta chain sequence along with its context. The sample is drawn from a study of blood T cell repertoires in COVID-19. Study details: Sources were T cells, B-cell-depleted T cells, or PBMCs; the material itself was cDNA or gDNA.

The table came from immunoSEQ multiplex PCR; TCRdb's copy has only in-frame clones and leaves some out. The sample has fewer than 120,000 clones; over 60% are singletons. The CDR3 loop spans 15 amino acids. V gave up 6 bases and J gave up 4 bases; unmatched junction bases: 6. Germline loops: CDR1 MDHEN, CDR2 SYDVKM. Sequencing was carried out using peripheral blood. The V and J genes are TRBV28 and TRBJ2-3; 11 bases agree with TRBD1. The TCR comes from a woman of 80 years or more with acute or convalescent COVID-19. CDR3 DNA sequence: TGTGCCAGCAGCTCCGGACAGGGGGCTGCAGATACGCAGTATTTT. Translated: CASSSGQGAADTQYF.